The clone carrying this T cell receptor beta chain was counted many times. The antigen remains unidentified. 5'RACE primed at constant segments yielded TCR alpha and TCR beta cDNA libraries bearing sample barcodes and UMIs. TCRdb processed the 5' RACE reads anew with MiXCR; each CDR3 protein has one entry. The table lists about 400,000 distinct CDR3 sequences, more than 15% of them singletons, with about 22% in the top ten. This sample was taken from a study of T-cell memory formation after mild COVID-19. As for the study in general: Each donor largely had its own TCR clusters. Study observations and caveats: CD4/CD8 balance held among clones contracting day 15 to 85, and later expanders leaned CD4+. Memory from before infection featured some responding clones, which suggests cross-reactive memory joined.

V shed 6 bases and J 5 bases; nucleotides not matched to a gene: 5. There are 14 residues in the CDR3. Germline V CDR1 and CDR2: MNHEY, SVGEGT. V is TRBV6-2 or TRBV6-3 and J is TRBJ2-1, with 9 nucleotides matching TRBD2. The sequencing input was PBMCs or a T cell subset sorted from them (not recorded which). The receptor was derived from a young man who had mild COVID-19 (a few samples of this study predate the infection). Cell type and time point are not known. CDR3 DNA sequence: TGTGCCAGCAGACAGCGGGGGGTAGACAATGAGCAGTTCTTC. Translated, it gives CASRQRGVDNEQFF.